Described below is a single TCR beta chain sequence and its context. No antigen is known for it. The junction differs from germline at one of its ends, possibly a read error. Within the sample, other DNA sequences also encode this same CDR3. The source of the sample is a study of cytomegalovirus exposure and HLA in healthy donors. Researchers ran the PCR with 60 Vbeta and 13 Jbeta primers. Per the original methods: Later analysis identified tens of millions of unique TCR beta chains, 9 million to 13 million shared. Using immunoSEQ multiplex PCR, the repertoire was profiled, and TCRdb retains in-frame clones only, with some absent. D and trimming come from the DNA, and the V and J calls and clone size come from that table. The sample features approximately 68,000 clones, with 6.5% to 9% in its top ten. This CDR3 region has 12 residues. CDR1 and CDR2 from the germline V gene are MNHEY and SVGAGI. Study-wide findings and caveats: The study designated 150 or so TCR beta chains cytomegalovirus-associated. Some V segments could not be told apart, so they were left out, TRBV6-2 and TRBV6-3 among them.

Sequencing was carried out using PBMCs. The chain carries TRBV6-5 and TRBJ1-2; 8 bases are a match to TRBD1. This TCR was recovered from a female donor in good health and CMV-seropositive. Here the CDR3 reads CASSETGDGYTF. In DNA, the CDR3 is TGCGCCAGCAGCGAGACAGGGGACGGCTACACCTTC.